In this sample, the clone carrying this TCR beta chain turned up a few times. Its antigen is not known. This record belongs to a study of T cells in Graves' hyperthyroidism and ophthalmopathy. This CDR3 has 15 residues. Germline CDR1 and CDR2: MNHNS and SASEGT. V was pared by 3 bases and J by 8 bases, with 19 bases between. At least 3 on the Clinical Activity Score was recorded for ophthalmopathy patients, who also had NOSPECS grade at least 4 and duration under 3 months. Diagnoses were made from clinical symptoms, serum measures (thyroxine and TRAb), thyroid ultrasound and orbital computed tomography. Study results and caveats: Also found in blood were most expanded thyroid clonotypes above 0.001.

RNA transcripts gave rise to amplified TCR beta CDR3 regions. First-round RT-PCR targeting the TCR CDR3 was performed with the HTBI primer set. TCRdb re-analysed the multiplex PCR reads in MiXCR, keeping a single row per CDR3 protein. The repertoire includes 500,000 to 650,000 distinct CDR3 sequences, 17% of them detected once, and under 20% sits in the top ten. Sequencing was done on a sample of blood. The V call is TRBV6-1, the J call TRBJ1-2; D perhaps matches TRBD1 (5 bases). This receptor was obtained from a woman between 18 and 29 years old with Graves' ophthalmopathy. As DNA, the CDR3 is TGTGCCAGCAGTGAGGGCCATCGGGGCGCGGGCGGCTACACCTTC. This sequence encodes CASSEGHRGAGGYTF.